Reported below is one T cell receptor beta chain. UMI-labeled 5' RACE TRB cDNA libraries were prepared from the cells. Each CDR3 protein gets one entry in TCRdb, which reprocessed the 5' RACE reads and gives no DNA. The sample shows about 90,000 distinct CDR3 sequences, and approximately 1% sits with its ten largest clones. The sample is drawn from a study of CXCR3-negative and CXCR3-positive naive CD8 T cells. This CDR3 region has 19 residues. Germline CDR1 and CDR2: LGHDT and YNNKEL (reference sequence). Naive CD8+ T cells displayed a CD45RO-CCR7+CD27+CD95- phenotype. The V gene is TRBV3-1, the J gene TRBJ2-1; the D gene TCRdb calls, TRBD1, cannot be checked with no DNA. Sequenced input: naive CXCR3- CD8+ T cells from blood. Indicated subset: CD45RO-CCR7+CD27+CD95- naive CD8+ T cells lacking CXCR3 (TNR3-). This clonotype was sampled from a human donor in good health. Some clones in this sample may be carry-over from other donors' samples. This chain's CDR3 is CASSQVYEPGQSSYNEQFF.